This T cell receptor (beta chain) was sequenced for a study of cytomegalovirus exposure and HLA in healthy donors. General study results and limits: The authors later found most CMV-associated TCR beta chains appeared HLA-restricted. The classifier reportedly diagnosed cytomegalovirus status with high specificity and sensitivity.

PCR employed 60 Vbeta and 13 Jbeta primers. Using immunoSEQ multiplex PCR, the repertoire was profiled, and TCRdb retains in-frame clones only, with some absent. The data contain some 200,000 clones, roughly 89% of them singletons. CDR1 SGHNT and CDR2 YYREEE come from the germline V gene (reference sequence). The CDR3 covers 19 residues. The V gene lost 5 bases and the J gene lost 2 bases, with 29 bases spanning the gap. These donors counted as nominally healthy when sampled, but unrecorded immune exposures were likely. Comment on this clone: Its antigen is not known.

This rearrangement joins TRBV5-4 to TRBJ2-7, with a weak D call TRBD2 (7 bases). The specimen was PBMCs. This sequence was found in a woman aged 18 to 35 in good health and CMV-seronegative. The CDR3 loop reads CASSCWLGAISGCPYEQYF. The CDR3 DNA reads TGTGCCAGCAGTTGTTGGTTGGGGGCGATTAGCGGGTGCCCCTACGAGCAGTACTTC.